This TCR beta chain was documented in a study of blood T cells in healthy people across ages. Study observations and caveats: Higher diversity and more naive CD4+ cells were features of long-lived donors, compared to aged donors.

For this clonotype: As yet, its antigen is unknown.

Per sample, at least 6 micrograms of total RNA were extracted. A second PCR of 7 to 11 cycles used a sample-barcoded 5' primer and a J-beta primer mix. TCRdb processed the 5' RACE reads anew with MiXCR; each CDR3 protein has one entry. The top ten hold 9.5% to 13% of the sample, which has 750,000 to 1,000,000 distinct CDR3 sequences, under 35% seen once. The sample was also linked to a second study, of T cells of mothers and their children. That source adds: Samples were provided by three healthy Caucasian mothers and their six children.

Sequencing was carried out using blood. The TCR comes from a middle-aged woman in good health.

CDR3 coding DNA: TGTGCCACCAGTGAGGGGCGGGGGGGCGTCAATGAGCAGTTCTTC. Its translation: CATSEGRGGVNEQFF. The rearrangement uses TRBV24-1 and TRBJ2-1, with 9 positions matching TRBD2. Germline CDR1 and CDR2: KGHDR and SFDVKD. The CDR3 extends over 15 amino acids. V dropped 4 bases and J dropped 6; count of bases not matched to a gene: 6.